This T cell receptor (beta chain) was captured in a study of identical twins. This clonotype has just a few counts. One entry per CDR3 protein, called by TCRdb with MiXCR from the 5' RACE reads. Of under 250,000 distinct CDR3 sequences listed, about an eighth were seen once; the top ten hold 4% to 5%. The length of the CDR3 is 14 residues. Trimming took off 6 bases at V and 7 bases at J, with 19 bases between the two ends. CDR1 and CDR2 (germline): LGHDT, YNNKEL (reference sequence). This sample also appeared in a second study, on yellow fever vaccine responses in identical twins.

Sequencing input: memory (CD45RO+) T cells sorted from blood. The V call is TRBV3-1, the J call TRBJ2-7; maybe TRBD1 (6 bases). The source of this sequence is a woman aged 18-29 years in good health. CDR3 amino acids: CASSIRAGVGEQYF. The CDR3 DNA reads as TGTGCCAGCAGTATTAGGGCAGGGGTGGGTGAGCAGTACTTC.